These T cell receptor beta chains were read from a single sample in a study of blood T cell repertoires in COVID-19. Data came from immunoSEQ multiplex PCR; TCRdb stores just in-frame clones and leaves some out. The sample includes around 150,000 clones, around four fifths seen only once; the top ten take 10% to 15%. The sample consisted of PBMCs or T cells enriched from blood (not recorded which). The receptors here all came from a woman aged 60 to 75 who had recovered from COVID-19. Both conserved end residues are part of each CDR3. The D gene is left open where the match is weak. Clone size is stated in some rows and not others, as once, few, many or a class when expanded.

V,D,size,J,CDR3,DNA
TRBV9,.,few,TRBJ2-1,CASSPDLARNEQFF,TGTGCCAGCAGCCCCGACTTGGCTAGGAATGAGCAGTTCTTC
TRBV5-1,.,.,TRBJ1-2,CASSPGGAYGYTF,TGCGCCAGCAGCCCGGGTGGAGCCTATGGCTACACCTTC
TRBV11-2,.,few,TRBJ1-2,CASSLVGGAGHGYTF,TGTGCCAGCAGCTTAGTTGGCGGGGCCGGGCATGGCTACACCTTC
TRBV11-2,.,.,TRBJ2-1,CASSLDLHEQFF,TGTGCCAGCAGCTTAGATCTTCATGAGCAGTTCTTC
TRBV6-6,.,.,TRBJ1-4,CASSRDTNPVLIEKLFF,TGTGCCAGCAGTCGGGACACGAACCCAGTACTAATCGAAAAACTGTTTTTT
TRBV29-1,.,few,TRBJ2-2,CSVRQETNTGELFF,TGCAGCGTTCGACAGGAGACGAACACCGGGGAGCTGTTTTTT
TRBV6-5,TRBD1,.,TRBJ1-6,CASSWTGLEGAPLHF,TGTGCCAGCTCGTGGACAGGGCTCGAAGGGGCACCCCTCCACTTT
TRBV19,.,.,TRBJ1-1,CASSIATPSGAFF,TGTGCCAGTAGTATAGCGACTCCCAGCGGGGCTTTCTTT
TRBV11-2,.,.,TRBJ2-7,CASSLVHSYEQYF,TGTGCCAGCAGCTTAGTTCACTCCTACGAGCAGTACTTC
TRBV28,.,.,TRBJ2-7,CASSYSTGALYEQYF,TGTGCCAGCAGCTACTCGACTGGCGCTCTTTACGAGCAGTACTTC
TRBV5-4,.,few,TRBJ1-6,CASSLGSSQPLHF,TGTGCCAGCAGCTTGGGCAGTTCCCAGCCCCTCCACTTT
TRBV2,.,.,TRBJ2-7,CASSETVWEGGLF,TGTGCCAGCAGTGAAACGGTTTGGGAGGGGGGCCTCTTC
TRBV20-1,TRBD1,.,TRBJ1-1,CSASLPRGLVTEAFF,TGCAGTGCTAGTTTGCCCAGGGGGCTGGTCACTGAAGCTTTCTTT
TRBV5-1,TRBD2,.,TRBJ2-1,CASRVGGSSYNEQFF,TGCGCCAGCAGGGTCGGCGGGAGCTCCTACAATGAGCAGTTCTTC
TRBV2,.,.,TRBJ2-5,CASSGEFQETQYF,TGTGCCAGCAGCGGGGAGTTCCAAGAGACCCAGTACTTC
TRBV3-1/TRBV3-2,TRBD1,.,TRBJ1-6,CASSRPNRGHSPLHF,TGTGCCAGCAGCCGCCCCAATAGGGGGCATTCACCCCTCCACTTT
TRBV5-1,.,.,TRBJ2-6,CASKLPGANVLTF,TGCGCCAGCAAGCTCCCTGGGGCCAACGTCCTGACTTTC
TRBV5-5,TRBD1,.,TRBJ1-3,CASSRYPETGAGNTIYF,TGTGCCAGCAGCCGCTACCCCGAAACAGGGGCCGGAAACACCATATATTTT
TRBV18,TRBD1,.,TRBJ1-6,CASSPTIGQGSPLHF,TGTGCCAGCTCACCTACGATCGGACAGGGGTCACCCCTCCACTTT
TRBV6-5,TRBD1,once,TRBJ1-6,CASSLDRVRYSPLHF,TGTGCCAGCAGTCTTGACAGGGTGCGATACTCACCCCTCCACTTT
TRBV2,TRBD1,.,TRBJ1-4,CASTPLDRDNEKLFF,TGTGCCAGCACCCCTCTAGACAGGGATAATGAAAAACTGTTTTTT
TRBV28,.,.,TRBJ2-7,CASSLIGSEQYF,TGTGCCAGCAGTCTGATCGGGAGTGAGCAGTACTTC